These 32 T cell receptor beta chains share one sample of origin, sequenced in a study of naive and memory T cell subsets. Both TRBC1 and TRBC2 were covered by a beta constant-region primer of two equimolar oligonucleotides. Each CDR3 protein gets one entry after TCRdb re-called the UMI-ligation and nested PCR reads with MiXCR. The sample yields 84,000 or so distinct CDR3 sequences, roughly 7% seen once. Sequencing was carried out using central memory CD4+ T cells from blood. These receptors came from a human donor in good health.

This clonotype was counted at least ten times. The rearrangement uses TRBV20-1 and TRBJ2-1, with TRBD2 matching 10 bases. The V segment lost 0 bases and the J segment 3 bases; nucleotides outside the gene matches: 2. Germline V gives CDR1 DFQATT, CDR2 SNEGSKA (reference sequence). The length of the CDR3 is 15 residues. CDR3 amino acids: CSARDRLAGYNEQFF. CDR3 nucleotide sequence: TGCAGTGCTAGAGACCGACTAGCGGGCTACAATGAGCAGTTCTTC.

This clonotype has a count of ten or more. The J gene is TRBJ2-7, the V gene TRBV24-1; no firm D call. With 9 bases removed from V and 1 base from J, the gap between germline ends came to 9 bases. The CDR3 has 12 residues. CDR1 KGHDR and CDR2 SFDVKD come from the germline V gene. The DNA of the CDR3 is TGTGCCACCTCGGACGGTTCCTACGAGCAGTACTTC. Encoded protein: CATSDGSYEQYF.

This clonotype was found a few times. The chain carries TRBV6-2 or TRBV6-3 and TRBJ1-1, with 7 bases matching TRBD1. V shed 8 bases and J 7 bases; nucleotides not matched to a gene: 10. Germline values: CDR1 MNHEY, CDR2 SVGEGT. This CDR3 is built from 13 residues. In DNA, the CDR3 is TGTGCCAGCCGAAAAGAGGACAGGCTTGAAGCTTTCTTT. Amino acid sequence: CASRKEDRLEAFF.

This clonotype was observed a handful of times. The chain has TRBV30 and TRBJ2-5; D is unresolved. The V and J ends lost 2 bases and 5 bases respectively, with 9 bases between them. The CDR3 length is 12 residues. Germline CDR1 is GTSNPN and CDR2 is SVGIG (reference sequence). CDR3 loop: CAWSYRLETQYF. For the CDR3, the DNA is TGTGCCTGGAGTTACCGCCTCGAGACCCAGTACTTC.

The table lists this clonotype with many counts. The CDR3 here is CASRLEGYSNQPQHF. CDR3 sequence (DNA): TGTGCCAGCCGCCTGGAGGGGTATAGCAATCAGCCCCAGCATTTT. The rearrangement links TRBV27 to TRBJ1-5; D is possibly TRBD1 (5 bases). Looked up from germline, CDR1 is MNHEY and CDR2 is SMNVEV (reference sequence). Trimming left V 8 bases short and J 0 bases short, with 14 bases between. CDR3 size: 15 residues.

This clonotype was counted at least ten times. The chain links TRBV5-1 to TRBJ2-1; 13 bases are a match to TRBD2. After removal of 1 base from V and 0 bases from J, the junction contained 7 bases not matched to a gene. CDR3 length: 19 amino acids. The germline CDR1 and CDR2 sequences are SGHRS and YFSETQ. The CDR3 sequence: CASSLSGTSGVSSYNEQFF. In nucleotides, the CDR3 is TGCGCCAGCAGCTTGTCCGGGACTAGCGGGGTGAGCTCCTACAATGAGCAGTTCTTC.

This clonotype was detected a few times. The CDR3 sequence is CASSRQGLFLGTEAFF. CDR3 DNA sequence: TGTGCCAGCAGCCGACAGGGTTTGTTTTTGGGCACTGAAGCTTTCTTT. This chain uses TRBV7-2 with TRBJ1-1; 7 nucleotides line up with TRBD1. This CDR3 has 16 amino acids. The germline V gene has CDR1 SGHTA and CDR2 FQGNSA. With 5 bases clipped from V and 4 bases from J, the junction kept 13 bases outside the gene matches.

The sample holds many counts of this clonotype. The chain combines TRBV7-2 with TRBJ2-3, with a tentative D call TRBD2 (6 bases). The V gene lost 1 base and the J gene lost 7 bases, with 12 bases spanning the gap. The germline V gene has CDR1 SGHTA and CDR2 FQGNSA. There are 14 residues in the CDR3. The DNA for the CDR3 is TGTGCCAGCAGCTTAGGGTCTAGCGAGTATACGCAGTATTTT. Translated, it gives CASSLGSSEYTQYF.

This clonotype was recorded at least ten times. The chain uses TRBV6-1 and TRBJ2-4, with D possibly TRBD1 on 6 matching bases. Germline CDR1 and CDR2: MNHNS and SASEGT. V shed 0 bases and J shed 5 bases, with 11 bases lying between them. The CDR3 contains 15 residues. CDR3 region: CASSEAGAAQNIQYF. The DNA of the CDR3 is TGTGCCAGCAGTGAAGCGGGGGCCGCTCAAAACATTCAGTACTTC.

This clonotype was detected ten times or more. This chain connects TRBV7-9 to TRBJ1-5; TRBD1 aligns across 8 bases. The V and J ends lost 5 bases and 5 bases, in that order; junction bases with no gene match: 8. The CDR3 spans 15 residues. Germline V gives CDR1 SEHNR, CDR2 FQNEAQ (reference sequence). The CDR3 here is CASSQADRDHQPQHF. The CDR3 nucleotides read TGTGCCAGCAGCCAAGCGGACAGGGACCATCAGCCCCAGCATTTT. The full variable domain, its missing parts supplied by reference TRBV7-9 and TRBJ1-5, is DTGVSQNPRHKITKRGQNVTFRCDPISEHNRLYWYRQTLGQGPEFLTYFQNEAQLEKSRLLSDRFSAERPKGSFSTLEIQRTEQGDSAMYLCASSQADRDHQPQHFGDGTRLSIL.

In this sample, this clonotype turned up a few times. The V call is TRBV4-3, the J call TRBJ2-6, with 11 bases lining up with TRBD2. Germline V gene lookup returns CDR1 LGHNA and CDR2 YSLEER. Trimming took 0 bases from V and 3 from J; bases not matched to a gene: 4. The CDR3 runs to 18 residues. The chain's CDR3 is CASSQDLLAGGGANVLTF. The CDR3 region has the DNA TGCGCCAGCAGCCAAGATTTGCTAGCGGGAGGTGGGGCCAACGTCCTGACTTTC.

Many counts were recorded for this clonotype. The rearrangement uses TRBV2 and TRBJ1-2; D uncertain. Germline CDR1 and CDR2: SNHLY and FYNNEI. V was pared by 4 bases and J by 1 base, with 7 bases between. The length of the CDR3 is 13 residues. For the CDR3, the DNA is TGTGCCAGCAGTGCATCAGTTAACTATGGCTACACCTTC. The encoded protein is CASSASVNYGYTF.

The V and J genes are TRBV6-5 and TRBJ1-3; D gene uncertain. Germline CDR1 and CDR2: MNHEY and SVGAGI. Between the trimmed V and J ends, which lost 4 bases and 0 bases, there was a span of 13 bases. This CDR3 comprises 16 residues. CDR3: CASSSSPRDSGNTIYF. The CDR3 DNA is TGTGCCAGCAGTTCATCCCCGAGGGACTCTGGAAACACCATATATTTT.

The table lists this clonotype with many counts. In DNA, the CDR3 is TGCGCCAGCCGGGTCACCCTCTCGACGTCTACCCAGTACTTC. This gives the protein CASRVTLSTSTQYF. The chain recombines TRBV10-2 with TRBJ2-5; D uncertain. The CDR3 has 14 residues. Germline V CDR1 and CDR2: WSHSY, SAAADI. Trimming removed 8 bases at V and 8 bases at J, with 21 bases between.

The gene calls are TRBV27 and TRBJ1-1; 9 bases match TRBD1. The CDR3 runs to 19 residues. The V and J ends lost 3 bases and 5 bases, in that order; junction bases with no gene match: 19. CDR1 and CDR2 from the germline V gene are MNHEY and SMNVEV (reference sequence). CDR3 in amino acids: CASSLRFRETGGAGTEAFF. CDR3 DNA sequence: TGTGCCAGCAGTTTGCGTTTTCGTGAAACAGGGGGCGCCGGGACTGAAGCTTTCTTT.

On this clonotype itself: As the CDR3 is not closed by the conserved phenylalanine or tryptophan, this likely results from a read error. The CDR3 loop is CSASPLRVEAFL. CDR3 in DNA: TGCAGTGCTAGCCCCCTTCGAGTAGAAGCTTTCTTA. The chain has TRBV20-1 and TRBJ1-1; D is undetermined. The CDR3 extends over 12 amino acids. Trimming cost V 3 bases and J 8 bases, with 13 bases left between them. Germline V gene lookup returns CDR1 DFQATT and CDR2 SNEGSKA (reference sequence).

This clonotype appeared many times. V and J are TRBV7-2 and TRBJ2-7, with 7 bases matching TRBD1. This CDR3 has 15 residues. Germline V gives CDR1 SGHTA, CDR2 FQGNSA. Trimming at V came to 5 bases and at J to 2 bases, leaving 9 bases not matched to a gene. CDR3 in amino acids: CASSPPTGTTYEQYF. The DNA for the CDR3 is TGTGCCAGCAGCCCCCCGACAGGGACGACCTACGAGCAGTACTTC.

This clonotype was seen repeatedly, ten times or more. The chain employs TRBV11-2 and TRBJ2-2; D perhaps matches TRBD1 (6 bases). Germline V gives CDR1 SGHAT, CDR2 FQNNGV. The CDR3 has 15 amino acids. V lost 6 bases and J lost 0, with 11 bases in between. The CDR3 region is CASRLGTSNTGELFF. Here the CDR3 DNA reads TGTGCCAGCAGACTCGGGACATCGAACACCGGGGAGCTGTTTTTT. The full variable domain, rest sourced from reference TRBV11-2 and TRBJ2-2, is EAGVAQSPRYKIIEKRQSVAFWCNPISGHATLYWYQQILGQGPKLLIQFQNNGVVDDSQLPKDRFSAERLKGVDSTLKIQPAKLEDSAVYLCASRLGTSNTGELFFGEGSRLTVL.

This clonotype was observed at least ten times. The chain employs TRBV20-1 and TRBJ1-1, with D perhaps matching TRBD1 (5 bases). V lost 6 bases and J 4 bases, leaving 15 bases between the germline ends. Germline-derived CDR1 and CDR2 are DFQATT and SNEGSKA (reference sequence). This CDR3 has 13 residues. The CDR3 region is CSAGPFGGTEAFF. CDR3 nucleotide sequence: TGCAGTGCCGGGCCGTTTGGGGGCACTGAAGCTTTCTTT.

This clonotype has a count of ten or more. This chain connects TRBV7-2 to TRBJ1-1, with D uncertain. Germline CDR1 is SGHTA and CDR2 is FQGNSA. The CDR3 has 14 residues. V shed 1 base and J shed 0 bases, with 6 bases lying between them. CDR3 in DNA: TGTGCCAGCAGCTTAGGGGATTTGAACACTGAAGCTTTCTTT. It specifies CASSLGDLNTEAFF.

Only a few counts were recorded for this clonotype. CDR3: CASSFGGARGNTIYF. CDR3 nucleotides: TGTGCCAGCAGCTTTGGGGGGGCGCGTGGAAACACCATATATTTT. The rearrangement uses TRBV5-4 and TRBJ1-3, with D maybe TRBD1 (6 bases). Germline CDR1 SGHNT, CDR2 YYREEE (reference sequence). There are 15 residues in the CDR3. V shed 2 bases and J shed 3 bases, with 12 bases lying between them.

This clonotype has a count of ten or more. The chain carries TRBV6-1 and TRBJ1-1, with D unresolved. The CDR3 consists of 12 residues. V was cut by 7 bases and J by 2 bases, with 8 bases left in between. Germline V gene sequence: CDR1 MNHNS, CDR2 SASEGT. This CDR3 is CASTAHNTEAFF. The CDR3 bases are TGTGCCAGCACGGCACACAACACTGAAGCTTTCTTT.

This clonotype was recorded a few times. The rearrangement links TRBV27 to TRBJ1-2, with 11 nucleotides matching TRBD1. The germline gives CDR1 MNHEY, CDR2 SMNVEV (reference sequence). The CDR3 consists of 15 residues. Losses at the gene ends were 3 bases for V and 8 bases for J; bases not matched to a gene: 8. CDR3 DNA: TGTGCCAGCAGTTTCGGGGGACAGGGGGAGCGGGGCTACACCTTC. Translating gives CASSFGGQGERGYTF.

This clonotype has at least ten counts. The rearrangement links TRBV7-2 to TRBJ1-1, with 12 nucleotides matching TRBD1. V shed 6 bases, J shed 7 bases, and the junction held 6 bases outside the gene matches. The CDR3 covers 14 residues. The germline gives CDR1 SGHTA, CDR2 FQGNSA. In nucleotides, the CDR3 is TGTGCCAGCAGGGGACAGGGGGCGGAGGGTGAAGCTTTCTTT. Translated: CASRGQGAEGEAFF.

This clonotype was counted many times. V gene TRBV7-6 combines with J gene TRBJ2-3, with 15 bases that match TRBD2. J lost 6 bases, V lost 5 bases, and 9 bases had no gene match. Germline-derived CDR1 and CDR2 are SGHVS and FNYEAQ. This CDR3 has 17 residues. The DNA for the CDR3 is TGTGCCAGCAGCGTCCGGACTAGCGGGAGGGCCTTGGATACGCAGTATTTT. Its protein product is CASSVRTSGRALDTQYF. Full variable domain (remainder filled in from reference TRBV7-6 and TRBJ2-3): GAGVSQSPRYKVTKRGQDVALRCDPISGHVSLYWYRQALGQGPEFLTYFNYEAQQDKSGLPNDRFSAERPEGSISTLTIQRTEQRDSAMYRCASSVRTSGRALDTQYFGPGTRLTVL.

This chain uses TRBV7-9 with TRBJ2-7; 7 nucleotides line up with TRBD2. Trimming took 5 bases from V and 1 from J; bases not matched to a gene: 11. The germline CDR1 and CDR2 sequences are SEHNR and FQNEAQ (reference sequence). The CDR3 consists of 16 residues. The CDR3 bases are TGTGCCAGCAGCCCCGCGAGGGCTAGCGGATCCTACGAGCAGTACTTC. Protein: CASSPARASGSYEQYF.

The chain combines TRBV6-1 with TRBJ2-7, with a tentative D call TRBD1 (6 bases). The CDR3 is 15 amino acids. Deletions cut 4 bases from V and 0 bases from J, with 13 bases between. Germline CDR1 reads MNHNS; CDR2 reads SASEGT. The CDR3 region is CASSAAGTSSYEQYF. CDR3 in DNA: TGTGCCAGCAGTGCCGCCGGGACATCCTCCTACGAGCAGTACTTC.

At least ten counts were recorded for this clonotype. V usage is TRBV20-1 and J usage is TRBJ2-1; TRBD2 matches 7 bases. V shed 6 bases and J 0 bases; nucleotides not matched to a gene: 8. The CDR3 spans 15 residues. Germline V gene sequence: CDR1 DFQATT, CDR2 SNEGSKA (reference sequence). CDR3 sequence: CSALSGPSSYNEQFF. The CDR3 DNA reads TGCAGTGCCCTTAGCGGGCCCAGCTCCTACAATGAGCAGTTCTTC.

The sample holds many counts of this clonotype. CDR3 sequence (DNA): TGTGCCAGCAGTTCACTACAGAGTGTTGGTCAGCCCCAGCATTTT. This codes for CASSSLQSVGQPQHF. The V and J genes are TRBV6-2 or TRBV6-3 and TRBJ1-5; D is uncertain. This CDR3 has 15 residues. The germline CDR1 and CDR2 sequences are MNHEY and SVGEGT. Trimming pared 4 bases from V and 6 bases from J, leaving 16 bases between.

This clonotype was found many times. This chain links TRBV7-6 with TRBJ2-5, with no clear D. Per the germline V gene, CDR1 is SGHVS and CDR2 is FNYEAQ. V lost 2 bases, J lost 2 bases, and 9 bases lay in between. The CDR3 loop spans 14 amino acids. The chain's CDR3 is CASSLRARQETQYF. CDR3 coding DNA: TGTGCCAGCAGCTTACGGGCCCGACAAGAGACCCAGTACTTC.

There are many counts of this clonotype. J is TRBJ2-1 and V is TRBV6-2 or TRBV6-3, with D maybe TRBD2 (6 bases). From germline, CDR1 is MNHEY and CDR2 SVGEGT. V lost 6 bases, J lost 0 bases, and 9 bases lay in between. CDR3 length: 14 amino acids. The CDR3 protein is CASRLGSSYNEQFF. The DNA of the CDR3 is TGTGCCAGCAGGCTCGGGAGCTCCTACAATGAGCAGTTCTTC.

This clonotype was seen a few times. The J gene is TRBJ2-1, the V gene TRBV6-2 or TRBV6-3; no clear D. The V and J ends lost 5 bases and 4 bases respectively, with 9 bases between them. Per germline, CDR1 MNHEY and CDR2 SVGEGT. This CDR3 has 13 amino acids. As DNA, the CDR3 is TGTGCCAGCAGTAGCGAAGGTTACAATGAGCAGTTCTTC. It is translated as CASSSEGYNEQFF.